This T cell receptor (beta chain) was documented in a study of blood T cell repertoires in COVID-19. On the study more broadly: From T cells, B-cell-depleted T cells, or PBMCs came the material, which was cDNA or gDNA.

Original methodology: Nucleated cell number was recorded as an estimate derived from reference gene primer amplification. The table came from immunoSEQ multiplex PCR; TCRdb's copy has only in-frame clones and leaves some out. V, J and clone size derive from that table, while D and trimming were established from the DNA sequence. Here the sample spans 150,000 to 160,000 clones, roughly nine tenths being singletons. Germline CDR1 LNHNV, CDR2 YYDKDF (reference sequence). The ends were cut back, 8 bases at V and 4 bases at J, with 14 bases in the middle. The CDR3 is 13 residues long. The TCR sequence derives from a woman between 65 and 79 years old with acute or convalescent COVID-19. V is TRBV15 and J is TRBJ1-2; D gene unclear. The sample consisted of peripheral blood. CDR3 coding DNA: TGTGCCACCTGCGTGGACTGTCGCTATGGCTACACCTTC. Protein: CATCVDCRYGYTF.